This T cell receptor (beta chain) stems from a study of blood T cell repertoires in COVID-19. The CDR3 spans 16 residues. Germline-derived CDR1 and CDR2 are MGHDK and SYGVNS. J lost 9 bases, V lost 0 bases, and 6 bases had no gene match. The table came from immunoSEQ multiplex PCR; TCRdb's copy has only in-frame clones and leaves some out. This sample has approximately 150,000 clones, with approximately 80% found just once. The sample comprised PBMCs or T cells enriched from blood (not recorded which). This receptor was identified in a man in his forties or fifties who had recovered from COVID-19. The V call is TRBV25-1, the J call TRBJ2-1; 12 positions agree with TRBD2. CDR3 in DNA: TGTGCCAGCAGTGAATATACTAGCGGGGGGTGGGTTGAGCAGTTCTTC. Translated: CASSEYTSGGWVEQFF.